Listed here are 6 T cell receptor beta chains from one sample, sequenced in a study of blood T cell repertoires in COVID-19. Sequencing used immunoSEQ multiplex PCR; TCRdb keeps in-frame clones, though not all of them. Of about 200,000 clones in the sample, 85% were seen once. Input material: PBMCs or T cells enriched from blood (not recorded which). The source is a man between 35 and 55 years old who had recovered from COVID-19.

The chain carries TRBV29-1 and TRBJ2-1; TRBD1 is a possible D gene (5 bases). Germline CDR1 reads SQVTM; CDR2 reads ANQGSEA. The CDR3 runs 13 residues. V shed 0 bases and J shed 5 bases, with 8 bases lying between them. CDR3: CSVEEGRDNEQFF. In nucleotides, the CDR3 is TGCAGCGTTGAAGAGGGCAGGGACAATGAGCAGTTCTTC.

The chain couples TRBV19 to TRBJ1-2; no clear D. In germline, CDR1 is LNHDA, CDR2 SQIVND (reference sequence). This CDR3 has 14 residues. V was shortened by 8 bases and J by 3 bases, with 16 bases between the two germline ends. The CDR3 region is CASALAEAYYGYTF. CDR3 sequence (DNA): TGTGCCAGTGCCCTGGCAGAGGCTTACTATGGCTACACCTTC. The whole variable domain, remainder taken from reference TRBV19 and TRBJ1-2, is DGGITQSPKYLFRKEGQNVTLSCEQNLNHDAMYWYRQDPGQGLRLIYYSQIVNDFQKGDIAEGYSVSREKKESFPLTVTSAQKNPTAFYLCASALAEAYYGYTFGSGTRLTVV.

The chain couples TRBV10-3 to TRBJ1-1, with D perhaps TRBD1 (6 bases). This CDR3 contains 14 residues. Germline V gives CDR1 ENHRY, CDR2 SYGVKD. The V gene lost 5 bases and the J gene lost 10 bases, with 20 bases spanning the gap. CDR3 region: CAISPRQDEGRAFF. The CDR3 nucleotides read TGTGCCATCAGTCCCAGACAGGATGAAGGTCGAGCTTTCTTT.

The chain uses TRBV21-1 and TRBJ1-5; the table's D call TRBD1 went unverified against the DNA. TRBV21-1 is a listed pseudogene. This CDR3 contains 13 residues. The CDR3 here is CASNRDRYQPQHF. CDR3 sequence (DNA): TGTGCCAGCAACAGGGACCGATATCAGCCCCAGCATTTT.

The chain couples TRBV10-1 to TRBJ1-6; D might be TRBD1 (5 bases). This CDR3 comprises 17 residues. The V end lost 4 bases, the J end lost 10 bases, and 23 bases lay between the germline ends. Germline-derived CDR1 and CDR2 are WNHNN and SYGVQD (reference sequence). The CDR3 here is CASSGSERARVVSPLHF. As DNA, the CDR3 is TGCGCCAGCAGTGGGTCCGAACGGGCCAGGGTAGTGTCACCCCTCCACTTT.

This chain joins TRBV5-1 and TRBJ1-3, with no clear D. The CDR3 has 18 amino acids. Trimming took off 0 bases at V and 0 bases at J, with 16 bases between the two ends. CDR1 SGHRS and CDR2 YFSETQ come from the germline V gene. This CDR3 reads CASSLAGRQYDSGNTIYF. In nucleotides, the CDR3 is TGCGCCAGCAGCTTGGCTGGCCGACAATATGACTCTGGAAACACCATATATTTT.